This TCR beta chain was sequenced for a study of cytomegalovirus exposure and HLA in healthy donors. Donors sampled were nominally healthy, though unrecorded immune exposures were likely. Study-wide results and caveats: In most subjects, TCR beta sequences reportedly gave accurate predictions of HLA-A and HLA-B alleles.

On this clone: What it recognizes is unknown.

This PCR relied on a set of 60 Vbeta primers and 13 Jbeta primers. TCRdb's table, derived via immunoSEQ multiplex PCR, lists solely in-frame clones and lacks some. The sample holds under 45,000 clones. V lost 2 bases to trimming and J lost 6 bases; unmatched junction nucleotides: 10. CDR1 and CDR2 from the germline V gene are MDHEN and SYDVKM. The CDR3 has 16 residues. The source of this sequence is a male donor in good health and CMV-seronegative. The sample was PBMCs. The rearrangement joins TRBV28 to TRBJ1-3; TRBD1 aligns across 7 bases. Here the CDR3 DNA reads TGTGCCAGCAGTTTAGGGACAGTCAGAAGGGCAAACACCATATATTTT. This encodes CASSLGTVRRANTIYF.